This passage covers 8 T cell receptor beta chains from one sample sequenced in a study of cytomegalovirus exposure and HLA in healthy donors. A multiplex PCR was run with 60 Vbeta primers and 13 Jbeta primers. Method: immunoSEQ multiplex PCR; TCRdb's copy keeps in-frame clones and lacks some. Seen here are about 150,000 clones, around three quarters observed once, and the top ten hold approximately 2%. Material for sequencing was PBMCs. These receptor sequences come from a middle-aged man in good health and CMV-seronegative.

V gene TRBV20-1 combines with J gene TRBJ1-1, with D unclear. The germline V gene has CDR1 DFQATT and CDR2 SNEGSKA (reference sequence). The V end lost 6 bases, the J end lost 6 bases, and 11 bases lay between the germline ends. The CDR3 sequence is 11 residues long. This CDR3 is CSAPQRAEAFF. DNA for the CDR3: TGCAGTGCCCCCCAGAGGGCTGAAGCTTTCTTT.

This chain uses TRBV5-6 with TRBJ2-1, with D hard to call. The CDR3 extends over 14 amino acids. The germline CDR1 and CDR2 sequences are SGHDT and YYEEEE. The V end was cut by 2 bases, the J end by 4 bases, with 10 bases between. CDR3 coding DNA: TGTGCCAGCAGCTTCTCCAGTGATTACAATGAGCAGTTCTTC. It yields the protein CASSFSSDYNEQFF.

On this clone: The sample carries other DNA sequences with the same CDR3. The chain couples TRBV6-5 to TRBJ1-6; 8 bases fit TRBD1. Losses at the gene ends were 5 bases for V and 9 bases for J; bases not matched to a gene: 9. The V gene's germline CDR1 is MNHEY and CDR2 SVGAGI. This CDR3 has 15 amino acids. As DNA, the CDR3 is TGTGCCAGCAGTCGCGTAGGACAGGGAGGTTCACCCCTCCACTTT. It is translated as CASSRVGQGGSPLHF.

The chain has TRBV7-2 and TRBJ1-1; D gene unclear. The CDR3 contains 14 residues. The germline V gene has CDR1 SGHTA and CDR2 FQGNSA. V lost 2 bases and J 4 bases, leaving 11 bases between the germline ends. CDR3 in amino acids: CASSLYSLGTEAFF. The CDR3 DNA is TGTGCCAGCAGCTTATACAGCCTTGGCACTGAAGCTTTCTTT.

This clone came up a few times. The J gene is TRBJ2-7, the V gene TRBV15; the D gene is possibly TRBD1 (6 bases). The CDR3 is 16 amino acids. V was shortened by 1 base and J by 5 bases, with 18 bases between the two germline ends. Looked up from germline, CDR1 is LNHNV and CDR2 is YYDKDF (reference sequence). In DNA form, the CDR3 reads TGTGCCACCAGCAGAGCCCAGGTAGGGGGAGAAAACGAGCAGTACTTC. Translation gives CATSRAQVGGENEQYF.

This clone was seen a handful of times. The rearrangement uses TRBV19 and TRBJ1-1; D unclear. In germline, CDR1 is LNHDA, CDR2 SQIVND (reference sequence). This CDR3 has 13 residues. The V and J ends lost 3 bases and 1 base respectively, with 6 bases between them. The CDR3 loop is CASSIEWNTEAFF. CDR3 nucleotides: TGTGCCAGTAGTATTGAGTGGAACACTGAAGCTTTCTTT.

The J gene is TRBJ1-2, the V gene TRBV6-1; 10 nucleotides match TRBD1. The CDR3 is made up of 15 amino acids. Germline V gene lookup returns CDR1 MNHNS and CDR2 SASEGT. V was pared by 3 bases and J by 8 bases, with 9 bases of the junction left unmatched. The CDR3 sequence: CASSEFRTGGGGYTF. CDR3 sequence (DNA): TGTGCCAGCAGTGAGTTCAGGACAGGGGGAGGAGGCTACACCTTC.

The chain joins TRBV5-5 to TRBJ2-3; 7 bases are shared with TRBD1. The germline V gene encodes CDR1 SGHKS and CDR2 YYEKEE (reference sequence). The CDR3 has 15 residues. The trim removed 4 bases at V and 2 bases at J, leaving 7 bases unmatched. CDR3: CASSTPGQTTDTQYF. The CDR3 DNA reads as TGTGCCAGCAGCACCCCGGGACAGACCACAGATACGCAGTATTTT.